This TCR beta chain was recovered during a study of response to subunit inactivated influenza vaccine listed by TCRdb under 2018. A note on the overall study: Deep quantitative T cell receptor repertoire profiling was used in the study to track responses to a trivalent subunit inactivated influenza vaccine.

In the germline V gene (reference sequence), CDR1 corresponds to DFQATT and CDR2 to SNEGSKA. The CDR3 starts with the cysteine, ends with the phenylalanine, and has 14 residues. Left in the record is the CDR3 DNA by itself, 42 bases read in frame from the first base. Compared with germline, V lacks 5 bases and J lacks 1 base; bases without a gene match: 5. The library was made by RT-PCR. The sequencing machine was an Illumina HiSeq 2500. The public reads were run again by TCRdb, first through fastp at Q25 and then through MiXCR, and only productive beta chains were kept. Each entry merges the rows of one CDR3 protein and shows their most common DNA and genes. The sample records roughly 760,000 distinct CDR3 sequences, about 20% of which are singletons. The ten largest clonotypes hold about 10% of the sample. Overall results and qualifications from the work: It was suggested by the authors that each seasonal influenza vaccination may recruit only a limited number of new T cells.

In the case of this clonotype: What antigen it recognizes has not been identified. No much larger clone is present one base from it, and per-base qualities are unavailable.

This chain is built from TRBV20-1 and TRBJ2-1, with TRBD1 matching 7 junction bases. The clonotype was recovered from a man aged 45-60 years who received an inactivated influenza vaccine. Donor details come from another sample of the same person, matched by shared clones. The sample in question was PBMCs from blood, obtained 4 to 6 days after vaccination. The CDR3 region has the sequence CSASGQVSYNEQFF. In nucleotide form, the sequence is TGCAGTGCTTCCGGACAGGTATCCTACAATGAGCAGTTCTTC.